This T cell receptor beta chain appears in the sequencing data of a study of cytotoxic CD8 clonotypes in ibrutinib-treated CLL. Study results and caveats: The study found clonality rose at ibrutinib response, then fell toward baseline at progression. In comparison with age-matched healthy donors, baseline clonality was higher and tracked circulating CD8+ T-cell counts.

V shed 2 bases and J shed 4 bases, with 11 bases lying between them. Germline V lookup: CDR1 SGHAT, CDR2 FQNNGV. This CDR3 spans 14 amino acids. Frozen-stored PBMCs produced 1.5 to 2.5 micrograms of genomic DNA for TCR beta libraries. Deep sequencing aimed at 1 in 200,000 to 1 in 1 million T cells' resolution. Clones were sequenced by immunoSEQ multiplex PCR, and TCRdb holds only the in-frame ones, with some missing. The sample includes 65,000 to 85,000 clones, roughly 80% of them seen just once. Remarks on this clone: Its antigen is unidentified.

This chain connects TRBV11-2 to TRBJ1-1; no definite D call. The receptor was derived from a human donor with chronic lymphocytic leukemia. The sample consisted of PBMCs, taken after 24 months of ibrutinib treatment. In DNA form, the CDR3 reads TGTGCCAGCAGCTTAATTGGTCGGGCCACTGAAGCTTTCTTT. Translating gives CASSLIGRATEAFF.